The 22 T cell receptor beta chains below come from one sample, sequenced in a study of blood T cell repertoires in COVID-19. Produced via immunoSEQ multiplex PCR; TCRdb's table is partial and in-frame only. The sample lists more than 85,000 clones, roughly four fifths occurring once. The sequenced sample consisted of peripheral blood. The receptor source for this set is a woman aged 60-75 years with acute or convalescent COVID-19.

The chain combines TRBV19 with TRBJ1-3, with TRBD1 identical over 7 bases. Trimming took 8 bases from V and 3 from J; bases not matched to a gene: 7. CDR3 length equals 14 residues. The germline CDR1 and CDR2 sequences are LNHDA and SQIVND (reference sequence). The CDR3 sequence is CASRGTDLGNTIYF. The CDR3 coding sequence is TGTGCCAGTCGAGGGACAGACCTTGGAAACACCATATATTTT.

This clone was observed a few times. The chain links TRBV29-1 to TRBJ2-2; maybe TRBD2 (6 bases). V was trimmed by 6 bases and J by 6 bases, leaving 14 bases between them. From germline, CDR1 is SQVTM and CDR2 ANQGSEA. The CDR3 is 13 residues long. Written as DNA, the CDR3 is TGCAGCGTGAGGCCCAGGGAGGCCGGGGAGCTGTTTTTT. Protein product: CSVRPREAGELFF.

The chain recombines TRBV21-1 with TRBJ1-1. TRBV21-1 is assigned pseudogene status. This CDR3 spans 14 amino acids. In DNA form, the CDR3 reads TGTGCCAGCGTCCCCGGGACTGCAAACACTGAAGCTTTCTTT. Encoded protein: CASVPGTANTEAFF.

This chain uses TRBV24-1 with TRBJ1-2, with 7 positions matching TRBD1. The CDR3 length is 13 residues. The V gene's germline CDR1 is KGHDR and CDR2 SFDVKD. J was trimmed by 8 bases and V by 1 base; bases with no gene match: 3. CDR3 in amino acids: CATSDLGGVGYTF. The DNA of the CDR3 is TGTGCCACCAGTGATTTAGGGGGCGTGGGCTACACCTTC.

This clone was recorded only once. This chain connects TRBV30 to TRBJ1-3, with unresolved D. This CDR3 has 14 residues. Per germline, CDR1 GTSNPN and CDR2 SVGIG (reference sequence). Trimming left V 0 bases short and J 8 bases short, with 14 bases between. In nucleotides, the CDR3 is TGTGCCTGGAGTGTACGGGGAGGGAGCGACACCATATATTTT. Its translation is CAWSVRGGSDTIYF.

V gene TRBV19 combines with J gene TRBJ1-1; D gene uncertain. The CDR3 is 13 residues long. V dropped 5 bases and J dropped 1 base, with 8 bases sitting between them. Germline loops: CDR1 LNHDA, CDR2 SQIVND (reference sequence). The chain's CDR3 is CASSYNRNTEAFF. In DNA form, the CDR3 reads TGTGCCAGTAGTTATAATCGGAACACTGAAGCTTTCTTT.

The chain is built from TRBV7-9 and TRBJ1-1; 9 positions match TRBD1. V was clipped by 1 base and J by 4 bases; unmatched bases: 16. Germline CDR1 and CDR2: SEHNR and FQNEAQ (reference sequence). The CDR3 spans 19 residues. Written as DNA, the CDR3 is TGTGCCAGCAGCTTAGGCCCCCCGGGACAGGGTGTCGGGAGCACTGAAGCTTTCTTT. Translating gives CASSLGPPGQGVGSTEAFF.

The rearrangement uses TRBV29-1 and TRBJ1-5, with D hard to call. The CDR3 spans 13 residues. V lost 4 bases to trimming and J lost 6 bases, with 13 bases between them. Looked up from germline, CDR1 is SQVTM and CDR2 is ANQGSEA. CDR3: CSVVGVPGQPQHF. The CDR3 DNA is TGCAGCGTTGTAGGTGTTCCAGGTCAGCCCCAGCATTTT.

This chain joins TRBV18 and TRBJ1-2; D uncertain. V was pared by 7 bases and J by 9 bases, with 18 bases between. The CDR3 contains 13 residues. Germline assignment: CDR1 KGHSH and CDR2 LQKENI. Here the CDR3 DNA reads TGTGCCAGCTTGAGCGGACCCCGGGAGAGCTACACCTTC. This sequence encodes CASLSGPRESYTF. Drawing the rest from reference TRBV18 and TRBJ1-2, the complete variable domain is NAGVMQNPRHLVRRRGQEARLRCSPMKGHSHVYWYRQLPEEGLKFMVYLQKENIIDESGMPKERFSAEFPKEGPSILRIQQVVRGDSAAYFCASLSGPRESYTFGSGTRLTVV.

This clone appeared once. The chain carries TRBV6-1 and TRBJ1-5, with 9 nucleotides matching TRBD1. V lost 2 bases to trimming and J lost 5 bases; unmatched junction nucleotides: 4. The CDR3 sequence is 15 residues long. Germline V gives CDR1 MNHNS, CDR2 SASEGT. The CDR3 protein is CASSERGQGYQPQHF. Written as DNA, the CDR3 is TGTGCCAGCAGTGAAAGGGGACAGGGTTATCAGCCCCAGCATTTT.

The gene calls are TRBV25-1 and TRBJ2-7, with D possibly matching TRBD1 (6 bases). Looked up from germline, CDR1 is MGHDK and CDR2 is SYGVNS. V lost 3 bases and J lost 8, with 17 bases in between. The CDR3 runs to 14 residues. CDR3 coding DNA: TGTGCCAGCAGTGAGATGGCGGCAGGACAGAAGCAGTACTTC. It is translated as CASSEMAAGQKQYF.

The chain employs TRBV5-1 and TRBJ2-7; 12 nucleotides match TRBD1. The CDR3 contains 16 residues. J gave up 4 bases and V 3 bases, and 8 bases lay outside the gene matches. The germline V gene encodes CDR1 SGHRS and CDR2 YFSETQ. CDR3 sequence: CASSWTGTGGFYEQYF. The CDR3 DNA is TGCGCCAGCAGCTGGACCGGGACAGGGGGCTTTTACGAGCAGTACTTC.

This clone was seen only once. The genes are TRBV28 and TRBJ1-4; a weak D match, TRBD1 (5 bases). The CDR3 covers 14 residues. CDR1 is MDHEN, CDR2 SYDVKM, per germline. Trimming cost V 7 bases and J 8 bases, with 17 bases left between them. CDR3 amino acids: CASTLGGNGEKLFF. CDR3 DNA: TGTGCCAGCACCTTGGGGGGGAATGGGGAAAAACTGTTTTTT.

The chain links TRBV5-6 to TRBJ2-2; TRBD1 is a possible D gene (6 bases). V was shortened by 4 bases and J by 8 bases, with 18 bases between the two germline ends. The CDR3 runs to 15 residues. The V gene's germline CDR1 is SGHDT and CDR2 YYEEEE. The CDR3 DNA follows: TGTGCCAGCAGCATCCCGGACAGATCGTTGGGGGAGCTGTTTTTT. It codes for CASSIPDRSLGELFF.

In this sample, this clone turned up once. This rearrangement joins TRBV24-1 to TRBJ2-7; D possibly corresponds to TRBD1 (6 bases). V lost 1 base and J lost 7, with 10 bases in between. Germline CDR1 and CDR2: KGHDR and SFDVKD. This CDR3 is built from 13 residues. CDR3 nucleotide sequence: TGTGCCACCAGTGATTTTCAGGGGAAAGAGCAGTACTTC. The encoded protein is CATSDFQGKEQYF.

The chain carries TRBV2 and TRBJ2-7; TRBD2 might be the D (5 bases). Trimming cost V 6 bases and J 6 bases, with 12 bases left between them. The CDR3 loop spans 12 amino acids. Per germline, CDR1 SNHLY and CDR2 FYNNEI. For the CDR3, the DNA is TGTGCCAGCAGCCTGAACGGAGGCGAGCAGTACTTC. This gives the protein CASSLNGGEQYF. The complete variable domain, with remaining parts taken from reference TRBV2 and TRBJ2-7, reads EPEVTQTPSHQVTQMGQEVILRCVPISNHLYFYWYRQILGQKVEFLVSFYNNEISEKSEIFDDQFSVERPDGSNFTLKIRSTKLEDSAMYFCASSLNGGEQYFGPGTRLTVT.

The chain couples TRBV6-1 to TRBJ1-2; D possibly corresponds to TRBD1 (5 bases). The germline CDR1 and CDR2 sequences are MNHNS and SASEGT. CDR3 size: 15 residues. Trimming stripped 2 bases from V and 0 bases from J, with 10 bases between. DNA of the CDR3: TGTGCCAGCAGTGAAAGGGGCCTAGCTAACTATGGCTACACCTTC. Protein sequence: CASSERGLANYGYTF.

CDR3 nucleotide sequence: TGTGCCAGCAGCTTGGGAGCGGGGGCCCGAGCAGATACGCAGTATTTT. It encodes CASSLGAGARADTQYF. V usage is TRBV5-4 and J usage is TRBJ2-3, with TRBD2 matching over 8 bases. V lost 0 bases to trimming and J lost 4 bases; unmatched junction nucleotides: 7. Germline loops: CDR1 SGHNT, CDR2 YYREEE (reference sequence). The CDR3 totals 16 residues.

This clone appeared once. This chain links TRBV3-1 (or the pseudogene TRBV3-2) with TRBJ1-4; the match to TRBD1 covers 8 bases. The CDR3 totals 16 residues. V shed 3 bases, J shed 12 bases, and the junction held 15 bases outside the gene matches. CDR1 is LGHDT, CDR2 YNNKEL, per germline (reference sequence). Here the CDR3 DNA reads TGTGCCAGCAGCCACGGTTGGGACAGGCCCTTATTAGAACTGTTTTTT. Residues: CASSHGWDRPLLELFF.

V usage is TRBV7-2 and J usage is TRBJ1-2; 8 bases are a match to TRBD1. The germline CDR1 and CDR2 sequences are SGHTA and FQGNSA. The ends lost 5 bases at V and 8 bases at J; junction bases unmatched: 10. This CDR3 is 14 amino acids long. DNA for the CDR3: TGTGCCAGCAGCCCCGGTCGGACAGGGTGGGGCTACACCTTC. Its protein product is CASSPGRTGWGYTF.

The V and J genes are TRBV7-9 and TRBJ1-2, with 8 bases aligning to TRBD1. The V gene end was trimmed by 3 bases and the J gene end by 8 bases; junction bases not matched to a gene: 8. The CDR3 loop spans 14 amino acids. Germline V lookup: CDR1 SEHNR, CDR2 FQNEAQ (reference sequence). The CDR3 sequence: CASSFPDRASGYTF. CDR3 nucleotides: TGTGCCAGCAGCTTCCCGGACAGGGCTTCCGGCTACACCTTC.

The CDR3 DNA follows: TGTGCCAGCAGCACCCCCGCCCCGGGTTTGTACGAGCAGTACTTC. As protein: CASSTPAPGLYEQYF. The gene calls are TRBV7-2 and TRBJ2-7; no firm D call. This CDR3 is built from 15 residues. Germline-derived CDR1 and CDR2 are SGHTA and FQGNSA. Trimming stripped 5 bases from V and 4 bases from J, with 18 bases between.